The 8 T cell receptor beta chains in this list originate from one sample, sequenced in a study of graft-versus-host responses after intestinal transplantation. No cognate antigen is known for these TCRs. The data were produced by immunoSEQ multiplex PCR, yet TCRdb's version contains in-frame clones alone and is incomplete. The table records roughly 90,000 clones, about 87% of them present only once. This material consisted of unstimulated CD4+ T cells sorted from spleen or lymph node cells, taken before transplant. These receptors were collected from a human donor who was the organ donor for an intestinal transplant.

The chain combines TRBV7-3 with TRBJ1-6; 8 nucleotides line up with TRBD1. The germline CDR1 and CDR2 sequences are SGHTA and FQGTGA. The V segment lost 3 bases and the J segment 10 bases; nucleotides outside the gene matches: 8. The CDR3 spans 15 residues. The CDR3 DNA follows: TGTGCCAGCAGCTTGGGGGTGACAGGGGAATCACCCCTCCACTTT. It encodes CASSLGVTGESPLHF.

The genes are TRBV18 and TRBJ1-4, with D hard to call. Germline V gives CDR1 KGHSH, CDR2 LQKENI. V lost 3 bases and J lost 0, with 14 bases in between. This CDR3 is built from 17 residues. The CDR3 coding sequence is TGTGCCAGCTCACCCGTAGCGTCCTATGCAACTAATGAAAAACTGTTTTTT. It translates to CASSPVASYATNEKLFF.

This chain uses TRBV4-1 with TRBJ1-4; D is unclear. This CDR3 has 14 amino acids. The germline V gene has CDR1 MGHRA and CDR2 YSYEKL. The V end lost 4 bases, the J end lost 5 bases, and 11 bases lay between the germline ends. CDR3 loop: CASSRVEENEKLFF. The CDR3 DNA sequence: TGCGCCAGCAGCCGCGTGGAGGAAAATGAAAAACTGTTTTTT.

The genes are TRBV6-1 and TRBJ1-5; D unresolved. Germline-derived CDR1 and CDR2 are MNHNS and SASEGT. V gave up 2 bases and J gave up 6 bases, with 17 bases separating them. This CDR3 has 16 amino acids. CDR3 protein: CASSEWGGGGIQPQHF. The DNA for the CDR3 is TGTGCCAGCAGTGAATGGGGAGGAGGCGGGATTCAGCCCCAGCATTTT.

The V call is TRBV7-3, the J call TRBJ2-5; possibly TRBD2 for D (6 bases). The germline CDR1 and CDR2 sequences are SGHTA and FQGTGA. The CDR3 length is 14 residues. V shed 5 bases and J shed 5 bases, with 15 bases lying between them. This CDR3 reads CASSPRGKWETQYF. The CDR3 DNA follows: TGTGCCAGCAGCCCCCGGGGGAAATGGGAGACCCAGTACTTC. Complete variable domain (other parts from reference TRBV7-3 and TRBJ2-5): GAGVSQTPSNKVTEKGKYVELRCDPISGHTALYWYRQSLGQGPEFLIYFQGTGAADDSGLPNDRFFAVRPEGSVSTLKIQRTERGDSAVYLCASSPRGKWETQYFGPGTRLLVL.

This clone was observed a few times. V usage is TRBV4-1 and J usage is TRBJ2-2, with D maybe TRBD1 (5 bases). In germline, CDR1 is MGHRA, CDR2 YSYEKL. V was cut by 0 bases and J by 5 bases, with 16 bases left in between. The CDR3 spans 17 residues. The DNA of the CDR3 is TGCGCCAGCAGCCAAGATCCCCAGGGCTGGATAACCGGGGAGCTGTTTTTT. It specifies CASSQDPQGWITGELFF.

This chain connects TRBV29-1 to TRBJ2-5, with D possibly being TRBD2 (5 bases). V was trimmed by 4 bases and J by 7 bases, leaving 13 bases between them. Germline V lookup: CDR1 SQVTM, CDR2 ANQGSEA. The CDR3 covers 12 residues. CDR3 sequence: CSVVGPGSTQYF. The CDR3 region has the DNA TGCAGCGTTGTTGGCCCGGGGTCGACCCAGTACTTC.

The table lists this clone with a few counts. In DNA, the CDR3 is TGCGCCAGCAGCGCGTGGACTGGGAAATACGAGCAGTACTTC. Translated, it gives CASSAWTGKYEQYF. The chain recombines TRBV5-1 with TRBJ2-7; TRBD2 is a possible D gene (5 bases). Germline V CDR1 and CDR2: SGHRS, YFSETQ. This CDR3 is built from 14 residues. V lost 4 bases, J lost 4 bases, and 15 bases lay in between.